These 8 T cell receptor beta chains were sequenced from one sample in a study of shared clonotypes between healthy human individuals. Some clones are missing from TCRdb's copy, which holds only in-frame ones; the method was immunoSEQ multiplex PCR. The sample holds about a million clones; 60% to 85% are singletons and the top ten take over 1.3%. Sequences were obtained from memory CD4+ T cells sorted from blood. Sample subset: CD45RA-negative fraction. The origin of the receptors is a man aged 18 to 29 in good health.

Here the CDR3 reads CSVVLRVINEQFF. CDR3 sequence (DNA): TGCAGCGTTGTTCTGCGGGTTATCAATGAGCAGTTCTTC. This chain links TRBV29-1 with TRBJ2-1; TRBD2 is a possible D gene (5 bases). Trimming removed 4 bases at V and 6 bases at J, with 13 bases between. The germline V gene has CDR1 SQVTM and CDR2 ANQGSEA. The CDR3 spans 13 residues.

CDR3 residues: CASSIMQGISYEQYF. In DNA form, the CDR3 reads TGTGCCAGTAGTATAATGCAGGGCATCTCCTACGAGCAGTACTTC. The genes are TRBV19 and TRBJ2-7, with D possibly being TRBD1 (5 bases). The CDR3 consists of 15 residues. The V and J ends lost 2 bases and 0 bases respectively, with 11 bases between them. Per germline, CDR1 LNHDA and CDR2 SQIVND (reference sequence).

The chain couples TRBV7-2 to TRBJ2-7; a possible D gene is TRBD1 (6 bases). Germline-derived CDR1 and CDR2 are SGHTA and FQGNSA. This CDR3 has 13 residues. The ends were cut back, 6 bases at V and 6 bases at J, with 15 bases in the middle. CDR3 sequence (DNA): TGTGCCAGCAGGTACTCTACAGGGCGCGAGCAGTACTTC. This encodes CASRYSTGREQYF.

This sequence joins TRBV7-2 and TRBJ2-7; the match to TRBD1 covers 11 bases. The CDR3 sequence is 15 residues long. Per germline, CDR1 SGHTA and CDR2 FQGNSA. V dropped 5 bases and J dropped 3; count of bases not matched to a gene: 6. The CDR3 spells CASSKGQGGNYEQYF. For the CDR3, the DNA is TGTGCCAGCAGCAAGGGACAGGGGGGAAACTACGAGCAGTACTTC.

The chain joins TRBV7-2 to TRBJ1-4; the D gene is possibly TRBD1 (5 bases). The V gene lost 5 bases and the J gene lost 2 bases, with 15 bases spanning the gap. CDR3 length equals 16 residues. Germline V CDR1 and CDR2: SGHTA, FQGNSA. The CDR3 DNA is TGTGCCAGCAGCAAAAACACAGGTCCTACTAATGAAAAACTGTTTTTT. Translation gives CASSKNTGPTNEKLFF.

The V call is TRBV6-6, the J call TRBJ2-5, with D hard to call. With 5 bases removed from V and 5 bases from J, the gap between germline ends came to 12 bases. The CDR3 length is 13 residues. CDR1 is MNHNY, CDR2 SVGAGI, per germline (reference sequence). This CDR3 reads CASSLVGRETQYF. The CDR3 nucleotides are TGTGCCAGCAGTCTAGTAGGTCGTGAGACCCAGTACTTC.

Regarding this clone: This sample includes further DNA sequences coding for the same CDR3. The chain recombines TRBV19 with TRBJ1-2, with TRBD1 matching 7 bases. The J segment lost 0 bases and the V segment lost 3 bases, leaving 1 base of the junction unmatched. The CDR3 runs to 14 residues. Germline V gene data show CDR1 as LNHDA and CDR2 as SQIVND (reference sequence). Here the CDR3 DNA reads TGTGCCAGTAGTATTGGGACAGCTAACTATGGCTACACCTTC. Translated: CASSIGTANYGYTF.

The V call is TRBV2, the J call TRBJ2-1; TRBD2 might be the D (5 bases). V gave up 11 bases and J gave up 2 bases, with 13 bases separating them. There are 13 residues in the CDR3. Germline CDR1 and CDR2: SNHLY and FYNNEI. CDR3: CALTAGTYNEQFF. CDR3 bases: TGTGCCCTAACTGCGGGCACCTACAATGAGCAGTTCTTC.